The clone carrying this T cell receptor beta chain was recorded many times. Regions amplified from RNA transcripts were the TCR beta CDR3 regions. HTBI primers drove first-round RT-PCR of the TCR CDR3. Using its own MiXCR run on the multiplex PCR reads, TCRdb lists one record per CDR3 protein. Of 550,000 to 650,000 distinct CDR3 sequences detected, 12% to 15% appear once; the ten largest clones hold approximately 15%. Germline CDR1 SGHTA, CDR2 FQGTGA. With 2 bases removed from V and 6 bases from J, the gap between germline ends came to 14 bases. CDR3 length equals 14 residues. The data were obtained in a study of T cells in Graves' hyperthyroidism and ophthalmopathy.

This receptor was obtained from a woman aged 35 to 49 with Graves' hyperthyroidism. Sequenced input: blood. The chain joins TRBV7-3 to TRBJ2-7; D unclear. CDR3 loop: CASSLSREMGEQYF. CDR3 sequence (DNA): TGTGCCAGCAGCTTATCCCGAGAGATGGGCGAGCAGTACTTC.